This TCR beta chain was sequenced during a study of T cells after yellow fever vaccination. 5'RACE template switching added a universal primer site and UMIs to TCR cDNA. One entry per CDR3 protein results from TCRdb running MiXCR on the 5' RACE reads. The table has about 180,000 distinct CDR3 sequences, approximately 6.2% seen once; the top ten hold nearly 3%. Study conclusions and caveats: Post-booster repertoires contained most primary-vaccination clones again (96% CD4, over 70% CD8).

Trimming removed 3 bases from V and 0 bases from J; junction bases left unmatched: 5. The germline CDR1 and CDR2 sequences are LGHNA and YSLEER. This CDR3 has 16 residues. With regard to this clonotype: Its antigen is not known.

The receptor was derived from a man younger than 35 who received the YFV17D yellow fever vaccine. Sequences were derived from CD4+ T cells sorted from PBMCs, sampled on the day of the first yellow fever vaccination. V is TRBV4-3 and J is TRBJ2-3; TRBD1 aligns across 8 bases. The CDR3 nucleotides are TGCGCCAGCAGCCATTTGGGGACAGGTAGCACAGATACGCAGTATTTT. It encodes CASSHLGTGSTDTQYF.